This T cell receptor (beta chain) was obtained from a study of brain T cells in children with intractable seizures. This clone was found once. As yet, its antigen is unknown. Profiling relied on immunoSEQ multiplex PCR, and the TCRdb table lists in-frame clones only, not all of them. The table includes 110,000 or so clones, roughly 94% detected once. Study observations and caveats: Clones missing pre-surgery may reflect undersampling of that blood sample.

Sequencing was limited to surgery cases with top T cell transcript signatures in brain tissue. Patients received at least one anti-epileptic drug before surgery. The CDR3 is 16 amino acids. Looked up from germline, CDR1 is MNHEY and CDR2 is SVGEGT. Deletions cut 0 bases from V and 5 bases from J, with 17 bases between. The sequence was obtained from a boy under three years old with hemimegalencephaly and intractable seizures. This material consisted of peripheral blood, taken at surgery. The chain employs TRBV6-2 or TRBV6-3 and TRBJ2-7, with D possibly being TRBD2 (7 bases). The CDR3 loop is CASSYSSLAEGDEQYF. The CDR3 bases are TGTGCCAGCAGTTACTCGAGTCTAGCGGAGGGGGACGAGCAGTACTTC.